Listed here is a single T cell receptor (beta chain). The count of this clone is one. Its antigen has not been determined. Base-call qualities are not available, and no considerably larger clone is one nucleotide away. The sample is drawn from a study of Tregs in tolerant kidney transplant recipients (dated by TCRdb to the late 2010s). For context, the study as a whole: The study used TCRbeta sequencing to identify donor-specific regulatory T cells before combined kidney and bone marrow transplantation, then tracked those cells after transplant. In a few healthy controls, several methods of expanding Tregs specific for an allogeneic donor were compared by TCRbeta repertoire sequencing.

Genomic DNA was extracted from sorted cells with the QIAGEN DNeasy Blood and Tissue Kit for TCRbeta CDR3 sequencing. High-throughput TCRbeta CDR3 sequencing, which included PCR amplification with bias correction and internal controls, was done commercially through immunoSEQ. Turning to the authors' computational methods: Unique productive TCRbeta sequences were defined by CDR3 nucleotide sequence where primers matched, otherwise by CDR3 amino acid sequence with Vbeta and Jbeta genes. To correct for sorting error, sequences found in more than one sorted population at a frequency ratio of 2:1 or less were discarded, and the remaining shared sequences were assigned to the population with the higher frequency. Sequences were defined as donor-reactive when expanded at least 5-fold in CFSE-low cells versus unstimulated cells and present at a frequency of at least 0.01% in CFSE-low cells. Jensen-Shannon divergence calculated on the top 100 TCRbeta sequences ranked by frequency was used to measure repertoire divergence. For samples with multiple sequencing runs, sorting error was corrected in each run separately before the runs were combined. TCRdb retrieved this table from immuneACCESS and kept in-frame rearrangements only. Not all clones are present; in checked studies, unresolved V genes account for under half, and no reason is known for the remainder. D and trimming were read from the DNA, whereas the V and J calls and clone size are those reported in that table. For this sample there are 85,000 to 90,000 clones; about 92% appear just once. Of the sample, over 4% is held by the ten largest clones.

Results the study describes overall, beyond this receptor: Biological reproducibility was not directly addressed, though technical replication error appeared minimal. The study was limited by small patient numbers, and the findings need validation in larger populations and under other immunosuppression protocols. Expanding Tregs with activated donor B cells appeared to identify the most biologically relevant and donor-specific TCRbeta repertoire.

Reading the germline V gene (reference sequence) gives CDR1 LNHDA and CDR2 SQIVND. From the cysteine up to the phenylalanine, the CDR3 has a length of 14 residues. Of all the DNA, just the CDR3 is kept, 42 bases in frame from base 1. The junction shows trimming of 7 bases on V and 2 bases on J, plus 9 bases between the germline ends. Unstimulated Tregs (CD4+CD25+CD127-), CD4+ non-Tregs (CD4+CD25-), CD4 and CD8 cells were FACS-sorted from thawed PBMCs. Healthy control blood came either as purchased buffy coats or from healthy volunteers. Healthy control blood was processed by Ficoll density gradient to PBMCs and cryopreserved; patient PBMCs were collected before and after transplant.

The source material was CD8+ T cells from blood. Here the chain combines TRBV19 and TRBJ2-6; no confident D gene assignment can be made. The origin of this receptor is a human donor in good health. The CDR3 region: CASMGEAGANVLTF. The DNA is as follows: TGTGCCAGTATGGGTGAGGCTGGGGCCAACGTCCTGACTTTC. The reference TRBV19 and TRBJ2-6 proteins fill in what lies around the CDR3, so the full variable domain reads DGGITQSPKYLFRKEGQNVTLSCEQNLNHDAMYWYRQDPGQGLRLIYYSQIVNDFQKGDIAEGYSVSREKKESFPLTVTSAQKNPTAFYLCASMGEAGANVLTFGAGSRLTVL.